The 27 T cell receptor beta chains listed next were all sequenced from one sample in a study of response to subunit inactivated influenza vaccine. Each CDR3 protein is one row after TCRdb ran MiXCR on the RT-PCR reads. Of about 500,000 distinct CDR3 sequences detected, more than 15% appear once; the ten largest clones hold around 3%. The sample here was CD4+ T cells sorted from PBMCs, taken about 24 months after vaccination. The receptors shown here come from a man between 50 and 69 years old who received an inactivated influenza vaccine.

The genes are TRBV7-2 and TRBJ2-7; no firm D call. The CDR3 loop spans 13 amino acids. V was clipped by 4 bases and J by 7 bases, with 14 bases between them. The germline gives CDR1 SGHTA, CDR2 FQGNSA. CDR3 sequence: CASSSGFMREQYF. The CDR3, as DNA: TGTGCCAGCAGCTCCGGTTTTATGAGAGAGCAGTACTTC.

This clonotype was seen only a few times. This chain joins TRBV4-3 and TRBJ1-4; tentatively, D is TRBD1 (5 bases). Trimming pared 3 bases from V and 3 bases from J, leaving 14 bases between. Germline V gene data show CDR1 as LGHNA and CDR2 as YSLEER. The CDR3 runs 16 residues. CDR3 region: CASSQVLGTANEKLFF. CDR3 DNA: TGCGCCAGCAGCCAGGTTCTCGGGACGGCTAATGAAAAACTGTTTTTT.

In its sample, this clonotype was seen many times. This sequence joins TRBV7-9 and TRBJ2-3; D unclear. V dropped 2 bases and J dropped 6 bases, with 6 bases sitting between them. The germline V gene encodes CDR1 SEHNR and CDR2 FQNEAQ (reference sequence). The CDR3 sequence is 12 residues long. CDR3 nucleotides: TGTGCCAGCAGCTTACGGGCCGATACGCAGTATTTT. Translation: CASSLRADTQYF.

The chain combines TRBV27 with TRBJ1-2, with D maybe TRBD1 (5 bases). The CDR3 is 13 amino acids. Per germline, CDR1 MNHEY and CDR2 SMNVEV (reference sequence). Trimming left V 6 bases short and J 7 bases short, with 15 bases between. CDR3 region: CASSKMGGSGYTF. In nucleotides, the CDR3 is TGTGCCAGCAGCAAGATGGGGGGAAGTGGCTACACCTTC.

This clonotype was observed many times. This chain connects TRBV28 to TRBJ2-2; no clear D gene. The CDR3 consists of 17 residues. Trimming removed 3 bases at V and 1 base at J, with 15 bases between. CDR1 and CDR2 (germline): MDHEN, SYDVKM. The CDR3 nucleotides are TGTGCCAGCAGTTTTGTTTTTTTCGCCATGAACACCGGGGAGCTGTTTTTT. Amino acid sequence: CASSFVFFAMNTGELFF.

This clonotype was detected many times. The chain joins TRBV29-1 to TRBJ2-3; 9 nucleotides agree with TRBD2. Germline CDR1 is SQVTM and CDR2 is ANQGSEA. The CDR3 loop spans 15 amino acids. The V gene end was trimmed by 6 bases and the J gene end by 1 base; junction bases not matched to a gene: 8. The CDR3 DNA reads as TGCAGCGTGACGGGCGCGGGAGGGCGCACAGATACGCAGTATTTT. It codes for CSVTGAGGRTDTQYF.

This sequence joins TRBV29-1 and TRBJ2-3; 7 bases map to TRBD1. The CDR3 has 12 residues. Germline lookup yields CDR1 SQVTM and CDR2 ANQGSEA. The junction had 4 bases not matched to a gene; V was cut back by 7 bases and J by 3 bases. CDR3 sequence: CSDRQGTDTQYF. The CDR3 DNA is TGCAGCGACAGACAGGGTACAGATACGCAGTATTTT.

This clonotype was seen only a few times. Here the CDR3 reads CASSYSSSGVYQETQYF. CDR3 DNA sequence: TGTGCCAGCAGTTACTCGAGTAGCGGGGTCTACCAAGAGACCCAGTACTTC. The chain carries TRBV6-5 and TRBJ2-5, with 8 bases matching TRBD2. V lost 0 bases, J lost 0 bases, and 6 bases stayed unmatched. Germline CDR1 and CDR2: MNHEY and SVGAGI. The CDR3 covers 17 residues.

This clonotype was counted a few times. The V call is TRBV28, the J call TRBJ1-1; no definite D call. Between the trimmed V and J ends, which lost 7 bases and 4 bases, there was a span of 7 bases. CDR1 is MDHEN and CDR2 is SYDVKM in the germline V gene. The CDR3 is 11 residues long. In DNA form, the CDR3 reads TGTGCCAGCAATTCGGGCACTGAAGCTTTCTTT. This codes for CASNSGTEAFF.

This chain links TRBV11-2 with TRBJ2-7; the D is unclear. From germline, CDR1 is SGHAT and CDR2 FQNNGV. V was pared by 4 bases and J by 0 bases, with 19 bases between. This CDR3 comprises 17 residues. CDR3 protein: CASSSPSMLRTSYEQYF. CDR3 DNA sequence: TGTGCCAGCAGCTCCCCTTCCATGCTCAGAACCTCCTACGAGCAGTACTTC.

The gene calls are TRBV2 and TRBJ2-5, with D possibly matching TRBD2 (5 bases). Germline V gene lookup returns CDR1 SNHLY and CDR2 FYNNEI. V was pared by 6 bases and J by 7 bases, with 18 bases between. This CDR3 is 14 amino acids long. This CDR3 reads CASRGPGSAGTQYF. The DNA of the CDR3 is TGTGCCAGCAGAGGGCCCGGTAGCGCTGGGACCCAGTACTTC. Together with reference TRBV2 and TRBJ2-5, the CDR3 gives the full variable domain: EPEVTQTPSHQVTQMGQEVILRCVPISNHLYFYWYRQILGQKVEFLVSFYNNEISEKSEIFDDQFSVERPDGSNFTLKIRSTKLEDSAMYFCASRGPGSAGTQYFGPGTRLLVL.

This clonotype appeared a few times. The chain has TRBV2 and TRBJ1-6; D is undetermined. Deletions cut 6 bases from V and 8 bases from J, with 14 bases between. The CDR3 is made up of 14 amino acids. Germline loops: CDR1 SNHLY, CDR2 FYNNEI. The CDR3 region is CASSRTRLDSPLHF. CDR3 sequence (DNA): TGTGCCAGCAGCAGGACGAGGCTTGATTCACCCCTCCACTTT.

This clonotype was picked up a small number of times. The genes are TRBV3-1 and TRBJ2-1; D is tentatively TRBD1 or TRBD2 (6 bases each). CDR3 length: 13 residues. Trimming took 3 bases from V and 7 from J, leaving 10 bases between them. Germline V CDR1 and CDR2: LGHDT, YNNKEL (reference sequence). The CDR3: CASSQGGPNEQFF. The DNA for the CDR3 is TGTGCCAGCAGCCAGGGGGGCCCGAATGAGCAGTTCTTC.

V usage is TRBV7-9 and J usage is TRBJ2-3; no reliable D call. Trimming left V 3 bases short and J 3 bases short, with 13 bases between. From germline, CDR1 is SEHNR and CDR2 FQNEAQ (reference sequence). This CDR3 has 15 residues. The CDR3 spells CASSFMAGSTDTQYF. CDR3 coding DNA: TGTGCCAGCAGCTTCATGGCAGGCTCGACAGATACGCAGTATTTT.

This clonotype was counted between two and nine times. The chain combines TRBV12-3 or TRBV12-4 with TRBJ1-1; possibly TRBD1 for D (5 bases). V dropped 6 bases and J dropped 0 bases, with 11 bases sitting between them. The CDR3 extends over 14 amino acids. CDR3 nucleotide sequence: TGTGCCAGCAGCGTCAGGGCGTTGAACACTGAAGCTTTCTTT. It specifies CASSVRALNTEAFF.

The rearrangement joins TRBV5-8 to TRBJ2-4; the match to TRBD1 covers 8 bases. Germline V gene lookup returns CDR1 SGHTS and CDR2 YDEGEE. Trimming removed 4 bases from V and 0 bases from J; junction bases left unmatched: 6. There are 16 residues in the CDR3. CDR3 in amino acids: CASSHDRGLAKNIQYF. CDR3 bases: TGTGCCAGCAGCCACGACAGGGGACTAGCCAAAAACATTCAGTACTTC.

The gene calls are TRBV5-1 and TRBJ2-4; TRBD1 might be the D (6 bases). Germline-derived CDR1 and CDR2 are SGHRS and YFSETQ. This CDR3 comprises 14 residues. V lost 4 bases and J lost 7, with 15 bases in between. CDR3 sequence (DNA): TGCGCCAGCAGCCCCCCCGGGACACATAACATTCAGTACTTC. This encodes CASSPPGTHNIQYF. Complete variable domain (other parts from reference TRBV5-1 and TRBJ2-4): KAGVTQTPRYLIKTRGQQVTLSCSPISGHRSVSWYQQTPGQGLQFLFEYFSETQRNKGNFPGRFSGRQFSNSRSEMNVSTLELGDSALYLCASSPPGTHNIQYFGAGTRLSVL.

In its sample, this clonotype was seen a few times. The chain joins TRBV15 to TRBJ2-7; D unresolved. V gave up 0 bases and J gave up 3 bases, with 9 bases separating them. Per the germline V gene, CDR1 is LNHNV and CDR2 is YYDKDF (reference sequence). CDR3 length: 14 residues. CDR3 amino acids: CATSREGRNYEQYF. CDR3 coding DNA: TGTGCCACCAGCAGAGAGGGTAGGAACTACGAGCAGTACTTC.

This clonotype turned up a few times. The chain joins TRBV12-3 or TRBV12-4 to TRBJ2-5; D is perhaps TRBD1 (6 bases). The CDR3 is made up of 13 amino acids. Trimming shortened V by 7 bases and J by 5 bases, and 14 bases separated the two germline ends. The CDR3 DNA is TGTGCCAGCACAAACAGGGTTGGTGAGACCCAGTACTTC. Protein: CASTNRVGETQYF.

This sequence joins TRBV7-2 and TRBJ2-3; 7 nucleotides align to TRBD2. This CDR3 region has 16 residues. With 2 bases clipped from V and 4 bases from J, the junction kept 9 bases outside the gene matches. Germline CDR1 SGHTA, CDR2 FQGNSA. The DNA for the CDR3 is TGTGCCAGCAGCTTATATAGCCCTGGGGGGGCAGATACGCAGTATTTT. It encodes CASSLYSPGGADTQYF.

This clonotype was seen many times. The J gene is TRBJ2-1, the V gene TRBV7-2; 12 bases map to TRBD2. Germline-derived CDR1 and CDR2 are SGHTA and FQGNSA. With V trimmed by 7 bases and J by 4 bases, 5 bases remained unmatched. The CDR3 spans 15 residues. This CDR3 is CASTQTSGGYNEQFF. The CDR3, as DNA: TGTGCCAGCACCCAGACTAGCGGGGGTTACAATGAGCAGTTCTTC. Looking up the rest from reference TRBV7-2 and TRBJ2-1 gives the full variable domain: GAGVSQSPSNKVTEKGKDVELRCDPISGHTALYWYRQSLGQGLEFLIYFQGNSAPDKSGLPSDRFSAERTGGSVSTLTIQRTQQEDSAVYLCASTQTSGGYNEQFFGPGTRLTVL.

The CDR3 DNA reads TGTGCCAGCAGGACCTTGGGGGGGGGCTGGAATGAGCAGTTCTTC. Protein product: CASRTLGGGWNEQFF. This chain joins TRBV12-3 or TRBV12-4 and TRBJ2-1, with TRBD2 as a possible D gene (7 bases). V lost 6 bases and J lost 7, with 19 bases in between. This CDR3 is built from 15 residues.

This clonotype was picked up many times. The V gene is TRBV5-1, the J gene TRBJ2-2; no definite D call. CDR3 length: 13 amino acids. V shed 6 bases and J shed 1 base, with 7 bases lying between them. Germline-derived CDR1 and CDR2 are SGHRS and YFSETQ. The CDR3 nucleotides read TGCGCCAGCAATTTCGGGAACACCGGGGAGCTGTTTTTT. Protein sequence: CASNFGNTGELFF.

This clonotype was observed a few times. Because the CDR3's place on the DNA is in doubt, the DNA is left out and the CDR3 is given as listed by TCRdb. The J gene is TRBJ2-3, the V gene TRBV15; the DNA was not used to check the table's D call, TRBD2. Germline loops: CDR1 LNHNV, CDR2 YYDKDF (reference sequence). From its first to its last residue, the CDR3 has 18 amino acids. CDR3 loop: CATSGRLAGVRRADTQYF.

This clonotype was recorded many times. The chain combines TRBV24-1 with TRBJ2-3, with 9 nucleotides matching TRBD2. CDR1 is KGHDR and CDR2 is SFDVKD in the germline V gene. Trimming took 3 bases from V and 6 from J; bases not matched to a gene: 9. The CDR3 has 16 amino acids. CDR3 in DNA: TGTGCCACCAGTGATCCCGGGCGGGAGGGCCGTGATACGCAGTATTTT. Its translation is CATSDPGREGRDTQYF.

The chain uses TRBV2 and TRBJ2-2; no clear D gene. This CDR3 has 14 amino acids. Germline V lookup: CDR1 SNHLY, CDR2 FYNNEI. V lost 5 bases to trimming and J lost 3 bases, with 10 bases between them. As DNA, the CDR3 is TGTGCCAGCAGTCAGGAGAAGCACACCGGGGAGCTGTTTTTT. Translating it yields CASSQEKHTGELFF. Filled out from reference TRBV2 and TRBJ2-2, the complete variable domain reads EPEVTQTPSHQVTQMGQEVILRCVPISNHLYFYWYRQILGQKVEFLVSFYNNEISEKSEIFDDQFSVERPDGSNFTLKIRSTKLEDSAMYFCASSQEKHTGELFFGEGSRLTVL.

The J gene is TRBJ1-4, the V gene TRBV12-3 or TRBV12-4; D might be TRBD1 (6 bases). The V gene lost 3 bases and the J gene lost 2 bases, with 10 bases spanning the gap. The length of the CDR3 is 15 residues. The CDR3 DNA reads as TGTGCCAGCAGTTTTCAGGGGCAGACTAATGAAAAACTGTTTTTT. It translates to CASSFQGQTNEKLFF.